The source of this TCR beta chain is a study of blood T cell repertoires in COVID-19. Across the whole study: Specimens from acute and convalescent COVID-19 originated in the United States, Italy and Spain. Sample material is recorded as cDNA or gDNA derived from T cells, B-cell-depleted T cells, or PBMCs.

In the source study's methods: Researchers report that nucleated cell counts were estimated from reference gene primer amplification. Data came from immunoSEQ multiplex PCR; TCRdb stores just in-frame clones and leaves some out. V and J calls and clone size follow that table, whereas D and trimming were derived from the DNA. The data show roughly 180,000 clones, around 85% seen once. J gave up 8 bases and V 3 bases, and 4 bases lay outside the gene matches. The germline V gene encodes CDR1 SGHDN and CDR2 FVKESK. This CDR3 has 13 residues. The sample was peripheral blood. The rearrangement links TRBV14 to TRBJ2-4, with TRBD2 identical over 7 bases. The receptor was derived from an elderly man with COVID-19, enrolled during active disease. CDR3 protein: CASSQRGGYIQYF. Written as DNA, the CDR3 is TGTGCCAGCAGCCAGCGCGGGGGATACATTCAGTACTTC.